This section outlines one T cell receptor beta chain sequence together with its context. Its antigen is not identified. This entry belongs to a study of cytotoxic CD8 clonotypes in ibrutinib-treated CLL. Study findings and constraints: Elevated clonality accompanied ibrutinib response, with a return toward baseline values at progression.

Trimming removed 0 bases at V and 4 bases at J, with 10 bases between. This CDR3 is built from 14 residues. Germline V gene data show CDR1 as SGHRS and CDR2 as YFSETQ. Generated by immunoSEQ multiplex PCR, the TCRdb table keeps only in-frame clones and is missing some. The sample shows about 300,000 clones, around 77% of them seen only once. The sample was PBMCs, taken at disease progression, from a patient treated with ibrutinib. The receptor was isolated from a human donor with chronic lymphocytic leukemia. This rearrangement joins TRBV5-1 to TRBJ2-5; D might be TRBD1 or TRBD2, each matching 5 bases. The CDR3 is CASSLAGSRETQYF. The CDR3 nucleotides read TGCGCCAGCAGCTTGGCAGGGAGTAGAGAGACCCAGTACTTC. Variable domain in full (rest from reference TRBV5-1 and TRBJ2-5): KAGVTQTPRYLIKTRGQQVTLSCSPISGHRSVSWYQQTPGQGLQFLFEYFSETQRNKGNFPGRFSGRQFSNSRSEMNVSTLELGDSALYLCASSLAGSRETQYFGPGTRLLVL.